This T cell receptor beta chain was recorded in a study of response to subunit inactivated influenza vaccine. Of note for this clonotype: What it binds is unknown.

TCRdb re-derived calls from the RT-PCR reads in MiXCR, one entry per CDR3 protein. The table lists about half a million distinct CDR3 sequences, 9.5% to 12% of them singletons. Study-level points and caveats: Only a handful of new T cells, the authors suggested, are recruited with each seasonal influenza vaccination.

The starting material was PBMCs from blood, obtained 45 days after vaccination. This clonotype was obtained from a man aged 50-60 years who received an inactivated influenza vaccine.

The DNA of the CDR3 is TGTGCCAGCAGCTCCCGCAGGTTGGCTGGCACTGAAGCTTTCTTT. This codes for CASSSRRLAGTEAFF. The chain combines TRBV7-8 with TRBJ1-1; D is uncertain. V was pared by 4 bases and J by 4 bases, with 16 bases between. The germline V gene has CDR1 SGHVS and CDR2 FQNEAQ. The CDR3 is made up of 15 amino acids. Using reference TRBV7-8 and TRBJ1-1 for the parts outside the CDR3, the full variable domain is GAGVSQSPRYKVAKRGQDVALRCDPISGHVSLFWYQQALGQGPEFLTYFQNEAQLDKSGLPSDRFFAERPEGSVSTLKIQRTQQEDSAVYLCASSSRRLAGTEAFFGQGTRLTVV.